This T cell receptor (beta chain) was sequenced in a study of T cells in Graves' hyperthyroidism and ophthalmopathy. General study findings and limits: Blood samples included most of the expanded thyroid clonotypes exceeding 0.001.

Every diagnosis used clinical symptoms, serum thyroxine and TRAb, thyroid ultrasound and orbital computed tomography. Germline V CDR1 and CDR2: DFQATT, SNEGSKA (reference sequence). V gave up 3 bases and J gave up 3 bases, with 9 bases separating them. This CDR3 comprises 12 residues. This clonotype was recorded at least ten times. No antigen is known for it. There were TCR beta CDR3 regions amplified from RNA transcripts. First-round RT-PCR targeting the TCR CDR3 was performed with the HTBI primer set. TCRdb independently ran MiXCR on the multiplex PCR reads; one entry per CDR3 protein. The table includes hundreds of thousands of distinct CDR3 sequences, 11% to 15% detected once.

V usage is TRBV20-1 and J usage is TRBJ2-7; D perhaps matches TRBD2 (6 bases). The source of this sequence is a woman between 18 and 29 years old with Graves' hyperthyroidism. The sequencing sample was made of blood. In DNA form, the CDR3 reads TGCAGTGCTAGCGGGACTCTCTACGAGCAGTACTTC. Encoded protein: CSASGTLYEQYF.